The subject of this entry is one T cell receptor (beta chain). Its antigen is still unknown. One base away there is no much larger clone; base qualities are not given. This CDR3 is also generated by other DNA sequences in the sample. The cohort consisted of 666 healthy bone marrow donors. At the time of sampling, every cohort member was nominally healthy, though immune exposures that went unrecorded were likely present. The donor was CMV seronegative and was included in the group of 352 seronegative cohort members. A peripheral blood sample was provided by each donor, and peripheral blood mononuclear cells were used for TCR beta sequencing. Genomic DNA extraction from the blood cell samples was performed with the Qiagen DNeasy Blood Extraction Kit. This entry comes from a study of cytomegalovirus exposure and HLA in healthy donors (dated by TCRdb to the late 2010s). Background for the entire study: According to an earlier analysis of a few hundred of the donors, 150 million to 200 million T cells yielded roughly 110 million unique TCR beta sequences and 250 to 350 Gb of sequence data. In an earlier analysis of 550 to 700 of the donors, high-throughput TCR beta sequencing was used to judge whether each TCR beta V gene segment behaved as functional or pseudogenic. Among around 400 genotyped donors of the cohort, an average of around 250,000 unique TCR beta nucleotide sequences was sequenced per donor, of which 15% to 20% were non-productive. The number of typed donors differed by locus: about 620-640 for A, B, C, DRB1 and DQB1; some 500 for DQA1; some 590 for DPA1; and roughly 470 for DPB1. Approximately 300 gigabases of sequencing data and 80 million or so unique TCR sequences were included in an early release covering around 650 HLA-typed donors. HLA typing included class I and class II loci at four-digit resolution. In a later analysis, previously published TCR beta repertoires from about 670 donors were re-analyzed and high-resolution HLA genotyping was added so that TCR occurrence patterns could be studied. The later analysis used no new phenotypic data to find candidate immune exposures, relying instead on TCR beta sequences and their occurrence across donors. Genome-wide SNP genotypes for about 60% of the 666 donors were used in a later genetic analysis, which treated that subset as a discovery cohort. The genetic ancestry cluster associated with self-reported Caucasian donors included 80% to 90% of the 398 genotyped donors. Using immunosequencing, the study profiled T cell repertoires from 640 or so subjects and related those repertoires to cytomegalovirus serostatus. Along with the roughly 710-subject first cohort, a separate validation cohort of more than 90 different subjects was used. The aim of the study was to test whether cataloging public T cell receptors could identify signatures of past pathogen exposure. Four or five DR-DQ haplotypes were handled as single units for association and clustering because linkage in the cohort was strong. Every repertoire in the discovery cohort had been generated on one and the same sequencing platform. Donor age, sex, ethnicity and CMV serostatus were compiled together with the repertoire data. To predict cytomegalovirus infection status, the study brought together high-throughput TCR immunosequencing, statistical association of individual TCRs with disease status, and machine learning.

As encoded in the germline V gene, CDR1 is SGHTS while CDR2 is YDEGEE. The CDR3 has 14 amino acids, counting the end cysteine and phenylalanine. Left in the record is the CDR3 DNA by itself, 42 bases read in frame from the first base. The germline V and J ends show losses of 0 bases and 7 bases respectively, and no gene match explains 3 bases of the junction. Broader findings and caveats from the paper: In a later genetic analysis, a missense DCLRE1C variant was associated with V-gene and J-gene trimming of TCR beta chains, and the association was replicated in an independent cohort. The sequencing pipeline was judged likely to have produced a cluster of highly shared sequence variants as a technical artifact. Cytomegalovirus status was reported to be diagnosed by the classifier with high specificity and sensitivity in both the original and validation cohorts. HLA typing was unavailable for some donors at each locus, so association tests used only the typed subset. In a later analysis, HLA-associated TCR beta chains showed more clonal expansion and lower generation probabilities than non-associated chains that were equally common. Because counts were too low, roughly 16 rarely observed V segments, including chromosome 9 orphons, were excluded from the earlier analysis of under 650 of the donors. For the cohort, immune exposure information was limited to CMV serostatus. A further reported finding was that TCR beta sequences accurately predicted the HLA-A and HLA-B alleles for most subjects in the first cohort. In a later analysis, several top co-occurrence clusters were reported to appear linked to parvovirus B19, influenza, CMV and Epstein-Barr virus. The authors suggested that the approach could potentially be extended to other disease states and immunological phenotypes. According to a later analysis, TCR association rates differed among HLA loci, with DRB1 alleles showing the most associated TCRs and HLA-C alleles showing the fewest. Only TCR beta chains were sequenced in this cohort, and the absence of alpha or paired-chain data limited detectable features. Strong co-occurrence of HLA alleles, especially DR and DQ, made assigning TCR associations to individual alleles difficult. A few of the identified cytomegalovirus-associated TCR beta chains were confirmed in vitro to be specific for cytomegalovirus antigens. In an earlier analysis of a few hundred of the donors, most TCR beta V segments were observed in productive rearrangements about 87% or about 30% of the time, broadly matching IMGT annotations. Presence/absence analyses assumed roughly uniform sequencing depth across donors, an assumption that may not hold. Linkage disequilibrium might explain the correlated functional status among segregating V segments, but an unknown experimental factor could not be excluded. According to a later analysis, most CMV-associated TCR beta chains appeared to be HLA-restricted, and the HLA associations seemed to be driven largely by CMV exposure. Most TCR sequences were seen in very few donors, while some public TCRs were found in many individuals. According to a later genetic analysis, donors in an Asian-associated ancestry cluster had fewer N-insertions in productive TCRs than the roughly 670-donor mean. The study listed approximately 150 TCR beta chains as associated with cytomegalovirus. A later analysis associated about 17,000 TCR beta sequences with specific HLA alleles at a false discovery rate of 0.05. Some IMGT-functional V segments, including TRBV6-2 and TRBV6-3, could not be distinguished by the 87-base-pair reads and were therefore excluded.

Libraries were constructed by the immunoSEQ multiplex PCR assay. A mixture of 60 forward primers for TCR Vbeta segments and 13 reverse primers for TCR Jbeta segments was used in the multiplex PCR. The CDR3 region of rearranged TCR beta genes was amplified from genomic DNA with a multiplex PCR assay. Amplified TCR beta libraries were sequenced as 87-base-pair reads on the Illumina HiSeq System. Turning to the authors' computational methods: In a later analysis, tens of millions of unique TCR beta chains were counted across the 500 to 850 repertoires, and approximately 11 million of these chains were shared by at least two donors. A nearest-neighbor algorithm error-corrected the raw reads and collapsed the reads into unique sequences, merging closely related sequences to remove PCR and sequencing errors. CDR3 sequences were aligned to IMGT reference sequences to assign V, D and J gene segments. Each retained sequence needed at least a six-nucleotide match to both a V gene segment and a J gene segment. Rearrangements were classified as productive when the CDR3 lacked stop codons and remained in frame with V and J, and all other rearrangements were classified as non-productive. CDR3 was defined by IMGT convention, running from the second conserved V-encoded cysteine to the conserved J-encoded phenylalanine. Sequences without an unambiguous match to a single V gene segment were excluded from the earlier analysis of 500 to 700 of the donors. An earlier analysis of 550 to 650 of the donors classified V segments as functional when productive rearrangements were above 56.7% and as segregating when the standard deviation between donors was above 5%. A statistical classification framework was built to diagnose cytomegalovirus status from the catalog of TCR beta chain sequences. In a later analysis, V and J genes were assigned by comparing TCR nucleotide sequences against IMGT/GENE-DB human TR gene sequences. A later analysis assigned CDR3 sequences and most-parsimonious VDJ recombination scenarios with the TCRdist pipeline. In a later analysis, every TCR beta chain was defined by the combination of its CDR3 amino acid sequence and its V-gene family, and reads without a unique V-gene family were dropped. In a later analysis, fewer than 600 highly shared, low-generation-probability nucleotide sequences were removed to address suspected cross-contamination and a sequencing artifact. For each public chain, a later analysis derived a clonal expansion index from normalized ranks of inferred template counts within each repertoire. A later analysis computed generation probabilities with a VDJ recombination model fitted to out-of-frame rearrangements, and checked the results against IGoR. A later analysis scored TCR-TCR, TCR-HLA and TCR-CMV co-occurrence with hypergeometric tests, applying a repertoire-size bias correction to TCR pairs. A later analysis estimated false discovery rates by permuting HLA or CMV assignments 20 times. In a later analysis, co-occurring TCRs were grouped using DBSCAN, with TCRdist sequence similarity added in when clustering inside HLA-allele-positive subsets. Co-occurrence clustering excluded repertoires with fewer than 30,000 or more than 120,000 public chains, plus five with anomalous nucleotide sharing. The table was pulled from immuneACCESS by TCRdb, which kept in-frame rearrangements only. Such tables lose some clones; where checked, under half of the loss comes from unresolved V genes, and the rest has no known cause. D and trimming were read from the DNA, whereas the V and J calls and clone size are those reported in that table. This sample gives about 180,000 clones in total; 75% to 90% of them show up just once. More than 1% of the sample belongs to the ten largest clones.

This sequence uses TRBV5-8 and TRBJ1-4, with TRBD1 matching 7 junction bases. The source material was PBMCs. This TCR came from a boy between 2 and 15 years old in good health and CMV-seronegative. The nucleotide sequence reads as follows: TGTGCCAGCAGCTTGGGACAGGGAAGTGAAAAACTGTTTTTT. This translates into CASSLGQGSEKLFF.